The 27 T cell receptor beta chains in this list originate from one sample, sequenced in a study of T cells in Graves' hyperthyroidism and ophthalmopathy. The investigators amplified TCR beta CDR3 regions from RNA transcripts. HTBI primers were used for first-round RT-PCR of the TCR CDR3. TCRdb reprocessed the multiplex PCR reads via MiXCR and lists one record per CDR3 protein. The sample comprises about 700,000 distinct CDR3 sequences, 12% to 15% of which are singletons, and roughly 10% rests with the top ten. Specimen: blood. The source of these receptors is a woman between 18 and 29 years old with Graves' hyperthyroidism.

The chain combines TRBV14 with TRBJ1-6, with 7 bases fitting TRBD1. The germline gives CDR1 SGHDN, CDR2 FVKESK. This CDR3 comprises 15 residues. V gave up 4 bases and J gave up 4 bases; unmatched junction bases: 4. Here the CDR3 DNA reads TGTGCCAGCAGCCCCCTGGGACAGTATAATTCACCCCTCCACTTT. This gives the protein CASSPLGQYNSPLHF.

This clonotype was counted a few times. J is TRBJ2-5 and V is TRBV7-8, with 8 bases aligning to TRBD2. The ends lost 4 bases at V and 5 bases at J; junction bases unmatched: 18. The CDR3 covers 18 residues. CDR1 and CDR2 from the germline V gene are SGHVS and FQNEAQ. CDR3 residues: CASSSWILLAEKRETQYF. CDR3 coding DNA: TGTGCCAGCAGCTCCTGGATCCTACTAGCGGAGAAAAGGGAGACCCAGTACTTC. Complete variable domain (other parts from reference TRBV7-8 and TRBJ2-5): GAGVSQSPRYKVAKRGQDVALRCDPISGHVSLFWYQQALGQGPEFLTYFQNEAQLDKSGLPSDRFFAERPEGSVSTLKIQRTQQEDSAVYLCASSSWILLAEKRETQYFGPGTRLLVL.

The sample holds a few counts of this clonotype. The chain employs TRBV6-1 and TRBJ2-1; unclear D gene. The CDR3 has 13 residues. Germline CDR1 reads MNHNS; CDR2 reads SASEGT. The ends were cut back, 4 bases at V and 8 bases at J, with 12 bases in the middle. The CDR3 DNA sequence: TGTGCCAGCAGTGTAATTTCTCGGGATGAGCAGTTCTTC. Translated, it gives CASSVISRDEQFF.

The sample holds a few counts of this clonotype. This chain joins TRBV20-1 and TRBJ2-3; weak D call: TRBD2 (5 bases). The CDR3 is 15 amino acids. Germline values: CDR1 DFQATT, CDR2 SNEGSKA (reference sequence). Deletions cut 3 bases from V and 0 bases from J, with 13 bases between. CDR3 in amino acids: CSARGGSYSTDTQYF. The CDR3 nucleotides read TGCAGTGCTAGGGGCGGGTCTTATAGCACAGATACGCAGTATTTT.

This rearrangement joins TRBV16 to TRBJ2-3; 7 bases are shared with TRBD1. Germline V gives CDR1 KGHSY, CDR2 FQNENV. CDR3 length: 14 amino acids. V lost 2 bases and J lost 3; bases outside the gene matches: 2. CDR3 nucleotide sequence: TGTGCCAGCAGCCAACAGGGGGTGACAGATACGCAGTATTTT. Protein sequence: CASSQQGVTDTQYF.

Only a few counts were recorded for this clonotype. The genes are TRBV28 and TRBJ2-1, with D possibly being TRBD2 (5 bases). This CDR3 comprises 22 residues. Germline CDR1 is MDHEN and CDR2 is SYDVKM. Trimming removed 6 bases from V and 5 bases from J, with 38 bases in between. CDR3 DNA sequence: TGTGCCAGCAGGTCCCTCCTGGCCGGGGTTTCTTTATACGGAGGCCGGGACAATGAGCAGTTCTTC. It encodes CASRSLLAGVSLYGGRDNEQFF.

This clonotype was observed a few times. J is TRBJ2-7 and V is TRBV28; 12 bases line up with TRBD2. The V gene's germline CDR1 is MDHEN and CDR2 SYDVKM. This CDR3 spans 15 amino acids. Trimming took 2 bases from V and 6 from J; bases not matched to a gene: 5. CDR3 residues: CASSLPLAGGGEQYF. The DNA of the CDR3 is TGTGCCAGCAGTTTACCACTAGCGGGAGGAGGCGAGCAGTACTTC.

The J gene is TRBJ2-1, the V gene TRBV7-9; D tentatively fits TRBD1 or TRBD2 (5 bases each). This CDR3 has 14 residues. V shed 2 bases and J shed 7 bases, with 12 bases lying between them. Germline V CDR1 and CDR2: SEHNR, FQNEAQ (reference sequence). DNA of the CDR3: TGTGCCAGCAGCTTAAAGGGTGGGGGAAATGAGCAGTTCTTC. This translates into CASSLKGGGNEQFF.

This clonotype occurred many times. This chain connects TRBV12-3 or TRBV12-4 to TRBJ2-7; either TRBD1 or TRBD2 may fit D (5 bases each). The V gene lost 4 bases and the J gene lost 6 bases, with 22 bases spanning the gap. The CDR3 is made up of 16 amino acids. The CDR3, as DNA: TGTGCCAGCAGTTATTTATTATGGGGGAGTCCTGGCGAGCAGTACTTC. Amino acids: CASSYLLWGSPGEQYF.

This clonotype was picked up a small number of times. This chain uses TRBV12-3 or TRBV12-4 with TRBJ2-7, with 7 bases aligning to TRBD2. V was pared by 7 bases and J by 7 bases, with 13 bases of the junction left unmatched. The CDR3 has 14 residues. The CDR3 is CASNGRENGREQYF. CDR3 sequence (DNA): TGTGCCAGCAACGGGAGAGAAAACGGGAGGGAGCAGTACTTC.

This clonotype was counted only a few times. The rearrangement links TRBV24-1 to TRBJ1-2, with D maybe TRBD1 (6 bases). With 3 bases removed from V and 6 bases from J, the gap between germline ends came to 7 bases. The length of the CDR3 is 12 residues. The V gene's germline CDR1 is KGHDR and CDR2 SFDVKD. CDR3 loop: CATSDPGDGYTF. CDR3 nucleotide sequence: TGTGCCACCAGTGATCCAGGGGATGGCTACACCTTC.

This clonotype was counted ten times or more. This chain joins TRBV20-1 and TRBJ1-1; D call uncertain. This CDR3 has 13 amino acids. The germline CDR1 and CDR2 sequences are DFQATT and SNEGSKA (reference sequence). V dropped 3 bases and J dropped 2 bases, with 10 bases sitting between them. The CDR3 region is CSASTPGNTEAFF. CDR3 sequence (DNA): TGCAGTGCTAGCACCCCAGGAAACACTGAAGCTTTCTTT.

The table lists this clonotype with many counts. The J gene is TRBJ1-1, the V gene TRBV18, with D unresolved. V was clipped by 3 bases and J by 3 bases, with 8 bases between them. CDR3 length equals 13 residues. Germline V CDR1 and CDR2: KGHSH, LQKENI. This CDR3 is CASSPVVYTEAFF. The CDR3 region has the DNA TGTGCCAGCTCACCGGTGGTTTACACTGAAGCTTTCTTT.

This chain connects TRBV12-3 or TRBV12-4 to TRBJ2-2; perhaps TRBD1 as D (5 bases). Trimming stripped 7 bases from V and 3 bases from J, with 15 bases between. CDR3 length: 15 residues. Written as DNA, the CDR3 is TGTGCCAGCACTAGAAGTGACAGATACACCGGGGAGCTGTTTTTT. This translates into CASTRSDRYTGELFF.

This clonotype has a handful of counts. This rearrangement joins TRBV7-9 to TRBJ2-5, with TRBD1 as a possible D gene (7 bases). The CDR3 is 17 amino acids. The ends were cut back, 5 bases at V and 2 bases at J, with 21 bases in the middle. CDR1 is SEHNR, CDR2 FQNEAQ, per germline (reference sequence). The CDR3 loop is CASSPRESGGGQETQYF. As DNA, the CDR3 is TGTGCCAGCAGCCCTCGGGAGTCAGGGGGAGGTCAAGAGACCCAGTACTTC. Full variable domain (rest looked up from reference TRBV7-9 and TRBJ2-5): DTGVSQNPRHKITKRGQNVTFRCDPISEHNRLYWYRQTLGQGPEFLTYFQNEAQLEKSRLLSDRFSAERPKGSFSTLEIQRTEQGDSAMYLCASSPRESGGGQETQYFGPGTRLLVL.

This clonotype was detected ten times or more. The V gene is TRBV4-1, the J gene TRBJ2-7, with D tentatively TRBD2 (6 bases). V was shortened by 3 bases and J by 8 bases, with 14 bases between the two germline ends. The CDR3 length is 13 residues. In germline, CDR1 is MGHRA, CDR2 YSYEKL. The CDR3 protein is CASSQTGVSKQYF. CDR3 in DNA: TGCGCCAGCAGCCAGACGGGGGTGAGTAAGCAGTACTTC.

This clonotype has a count of ten or more. The V call is TRBV2, the J call TRBJ2-3; the D gene could be TRBD1 or TRBD2 (7 bases each). Per germline, CDR1 SNHLY and CDR2 FYNNEI. V was trimmed by 0 bases and J by 3 bases, leaving 16 bases between them. The CDR3 length is 17 residues. The CDR3 DNA reads as TGTGCCAGCAGTGAAGCGCGGGGGACAGCCCCGACAGATACGCAGTATTTT. Translating it yields CASSEARGTAPTDTQYF.

The V and J genes are TRBV18 and TRBJ1-1, with 9 nucleotides matching TRBD1. The V segment lost 6 bases and the J segment 4 bases; nucleotides outside the gene matches: 18. The germline CDR1 and CDR2 sequences are KGHSH and LQKENI. This CDR3 has 18 residues. The CDR3 sequence: CASSERIGTGIWGTEAFF. The CDR3 DNA follows: TGTGCCAGCTCCGAACGTATCGGGACAGGGATTTGGGGCACTGAAGCTTTCTTT.

With respect to this clonotype: This could be a read error, since a much larger clone is one nucleotide away. The chain's CDR3 is CASSPGLAGSGELFF. The CDR3 DNA reads as TGTGCCAGCAGTCCGGGACTAGCGGGATCCGGGGAGCTGTTTTTT. The chain has TRBV13 and TRBJ2-2; 13 bases line up with TRBD2. Germline CDR1 reads PRHDT; CDR2 reads FYEKMQ (reference sequence). The junction had 4 bases not matched to a gene; V was cut back by 6 bases and J by 6 bases. This CDR3 region has 15 residues.

The table lists this clonotype with many counts. The J gene is TRBJ2-7, the V gene TRBV10-3; 12 nucleotides match TRBD2. J gave up 6 bases and V 5 bases, and 14 bases lay outside the gene matches. Germline V gene sequence: CDR1 ENHRY, CDR2 SYGVKD. The CDR3 extends over 17 amino acids. CDR3 sequence: CAISPTLAGGLFSEQYF. The CDR3 DNA reads TGTGCCATCAGTCCGACCCTAGCGGGAGGGCTTTTCTCCGAGCAGTACTTC.

This clonotype was observed many times. The CDR3 bases are TGTGCCAGCAGCCAAGGCGGAGGCATAAGAACTGAAGCTTTCTTT. As protein: CASSQGGGIRTEAFF. The gene calls are TRBV7-6 and TRBJ1-1; no definite D call. V was pared by 5 bases and J by 5 bases, with 18 bases between. The CDR3 has 15 amino acids. CDR1 is SGHVS and CDR2 is FNYEAQ in the germline V gene.

This clonotype was recorded many times. The chain uses TRBV6-1 and TRBJ2-7; D remains unclear. V was clipped by 5 bases and J by 0 bases, with 14 bases between them. The CDR3 extends over 15 amino acids. Looked up from germline, CDR1 is MNHNS and CDR2 is SASEGT. This chain's CDR3 is CASSSVRLYSYEQYF. The CDR3 DNA reads as TGTGCCAGCAGTTCCGTCCGACTGTACTCCTACGAGCAGTACTTC.

This clonotype was counted only a few times. This sequence joins TRBV18 and TRBJ1-5; 11 positions match TRBD1. CDR1 and CDR2 from the germline V gene are KGHSH and LQKENI. Trimming took 3 bases from V and 4 from J; bases not matched to a gene: 8. The CDR3 has 17 residues. The CDR3 loop reads CASSPQGGQGGNQPQHF. The CDR3, as DNA: TGTGCCAGCTCACCTCAGGGGGGACAGGGGGGAAATCAGCCCCAGCATTTT.

The genes are TRBV6-1 and TRBJ1-5; no clear D gene. Germline V gene lookup returns CDR1 MNHNS and CDR2 SASEGT. The CDR3 loop spans 17 amino acids. V was pared by 7 bases and J by 0 bases, with 19 bases between. The CDR3 DNA is TGTGCCAGCACCAGGAGCAGCGCAGTATATAGCAATCAGCCCCAGCATTTT. This encodes CASTRSSAVYSNQPQHF.

In its sample, this clonotype was seen a few times. The V call is TRBV6-1, the J call TRBJ1-1; maybe TRBD1 (6 bases). Germline lookup yields CDR1 MNHNS and CDR2 SASEGT. Trimming took 7 bases from V and 1 from J, leaving 10 bases between them. The CDR3 is made up of 13 amino acids. CDR3 region: CASNREGNTEAFF. In nucleotides, the CDR3 is TGTGCCAGCAACAGGGAGGGGAACACTGAAGCTTTCTTT.

This clonotype occurred a few times. The CDR3 here is CASSSGTGAWDTQYF. DNA of the CDR3: TGTGCCAGCAGCTCGGGGACAGGGGCGTGGGATACGCAGTATTTT. The rearrangement links TRBV7-2 to TRBJ2-3; 10 nucleotides agree with TRBD1. Trimming took 4 bases from V and 6 from J; bases not matched to a gene: 7. The CDR3 extends over 15 amino acids. The germline CDR1 and CDR2 sequences are SGHTA and FQGNSA.

This clonotype was observed a few times. The V call is TRBV19, the J call TRBJ1-5; the D gene is possibly TRBD1 (5 bases). V was shortened by 5 bases and J by 7 bases, with 12 bases between the two germline ends. The CDR3 spans 13 residues. The germline CDR1 and CDR2 sequences are LNHDA and SQIVND (reference sequence). CDR3 amino acids: CASSGGSGQPQHF. CDR3 sequence (DNA): TGTGCCAGTAGTGGGGGGTCCGGACAGCCCCAGCATTTT.